This record concerns one TCR beta chain sequence. No antigen is known for it. The CDR3 loop spans 15 amino acids. V shed 2 bases, J shed 3 bases, and the junction held 3 bases outside the gene matches. Germline values: CDR1 MDHEN, CDR2 SYDVKM. Some clones are missing from TCRdb's copy, which holds only in-frame ones; the method was immunoSEQ multiplex PCR. The sample contains more than 95,000 clones, less than 90% of which appear only once. This sample is part of a study of cytomegalovirus exposure and HLA in healthy donors. Study-wide results and caveats: Rare sequences made up most TCRs, while some public TCRs were found in many donors.

Sequencing was performed on PBMCs. This TCR derives from a man aged 18 to 35 in good health and CMV-seropositive. This chain connects TRBV28 to TRBJ2-5; TRBD2 aligns across 10 bases. DNA for the CDR3: TGTGCCAGCAGTTTACAGCGGGGGGGGGAAGAGACCCAGTACTTC. Translation gives CASSLQRGGEETQYF.